A single sample gave rise to the 9 T cell receptor beta chains below, sequenced in a study of beta chain features in type 1 diabetes. General study findings and limits: Type 1 diabetes patients had moderately but significantly shorter TCRB CDR3s in all four CD4+ subsets.

Their recognized antigens are unknown. The study reverse transcribed the entire isolated RNA, so it sequenced expressed TCRB transcripts. The assay was immunoSEQ multiplex PCR, and TCRdb's table has in-frame clones only and misses some. The sample has about 740,000 clones; about an eighth are singletons. Sequenced input: naive CD4+ T cells from blood. The receptors originated from a man younger than 30 with type 1 diabetes.

This clone was detected only a few times. This rearrangement joins TRBV4-1 to TRBJ2-3; 16 bases match TRBD2. Germline CDR1 reads MGHRA; CDR2 reads YSYEKL. CDR3 length: 19 amino acids. V lost 0 bases to trimming and J lost 5 bases; unmatched junction nucleotides: 8. The DNA for the CDR3 is TGCGCCAGCAGCCAAGATCAATCGGGACTAGCGGGGGGGCGAGATACGCAGTATTTT. It encodes CASSQDQSGLAGGRDTQYF.

This rearrangement joins TRBV11-3 to TRBJ2-3; 8 nucleotides agree with TRBD1. The J segment lost 1 base and the V segment lost 7 bases, leaving 4 bases of the junction unmatched. The germline V gene encodes CDR1 SGHNT and CDR2 YENEEA. The CDR3 extends over 14 amino acids. CDR3 residues: CASISGQGTDTQYF. The CDR3 DNA sequence: TGTGCCAGCATCTCGGGACAGGGCACAGATACGCAGTATTTT.

The gene calls are TRBV7-2 and TRBJ1-5; D not certain. CDR3 length: 14 residues. The germline CDR1 and CDR2 sequences are SGHTA and FQGNSA. Trimming removed 5 bases at V and 4 bases at J, with 12 bases between. CDR3 in amino acids: CASSPTLGNQPQHF. CDR3 nucleotides: TGTGCCAGCAGCCCCACCCTAGGAAATCAGCCCCAGCATTTT.

The chain is built from TRBV27 and TRBJ2-1; D is uncertain. Per the germline V gene, CDR1 is MNHEY and CDR2 is SMNVEV (reference sequence). The CDR3 is made up of 15 amino acids. V was cut by 3 bases and J by 1 base, with 10 bases left in between. CDR3 sequence: CASSFGQGSYNEQFF. CDR3 nucleotides: TGTGCCAGCAGTTTCGGGCAAGGGTCCTACAATGAGCAGTTCTTC.

The chain employs TRBV4-1 and TRBJ2-3; D call uncertain. The V end lost 1 base, the J end lost 3 bases, and 11 bases lay between the germline ends. Germline V gives CDR1 MGHRA, CDR2 YSYEKL. The CDR3 has 15 residues. CDR3 region: CASSQGLDLTDTQYF. DNA of the CDR3: TGCGCCAGCAGCCAAGGTTTAGACCTGACAGATACGCAGTATTTT.

The chain combines TRBV4-1 with TRBJ1-5; 9 positions match TRBD1. With 4 bases clipped from V and 6 bases from J, the junction kept 10 bases outside the gene matches. CDR1 is MGHRA, CDR2 YSYEKL, per germline. CDR3 size: 16 residues. In DNA form, the CDR3 reads TGCGCCAGCAGCCCACGGACAGGGGCTGACGGTCAGCCCCAGCATTTT. It specifies CASSPRTGADGQPQHF.

This clone occurred a few times. The chain uses TRBV5-1 and TRBJ1-5, with a possible D match to TRBD1 (5 bases). The germline V gene encodes CDR1 SGHRS and CDR2 YFSETQ. This CDR3 region has 13 residues. V lost 5 bases to trimming and J lost 5 bases, with 11 bases between them. This chain's CDR3 is CASREGTDQPQHF. The CDR3 DNA reads TGCGCCAGCAGGGAAGGGACCGATCAGCCCCAGCATTTT.

The J gene is TRBJ2-1, the V gene TRBV2; unclear D gene. The CDR3 totals 15 residues. The germline V gene encodes CDR1 SNHLY and CDR2 FYNNEI. V lost 6 bases and J 10 bases, leaving 22 bases between the germline ends. The CDR3 sequence is CASSMRFRLSLEQFF. The CDR3 nucleotides are TGTGCCAGCAGCATGAGATTCAGGCTTAGCTTGGAGCAGTTCTTC.

The chain couples TRBV7-6 to TRBJ1-2; D is perhaps TRBD1 (5 bases). The germline V gene has CDR1 SGHVS and CDR2 FNYEAQ. The length of the CDR3 is 14 residues. The V end was cut by 1 base, the J end by 5 bases, with 11 bases between. Here the CDR3 reads CASSLGPGWYGYTF. The CDR3 bases are TGTGCCAGCAGCTTAGGTCCAGGGTGGTATGGCTACACCTTC.